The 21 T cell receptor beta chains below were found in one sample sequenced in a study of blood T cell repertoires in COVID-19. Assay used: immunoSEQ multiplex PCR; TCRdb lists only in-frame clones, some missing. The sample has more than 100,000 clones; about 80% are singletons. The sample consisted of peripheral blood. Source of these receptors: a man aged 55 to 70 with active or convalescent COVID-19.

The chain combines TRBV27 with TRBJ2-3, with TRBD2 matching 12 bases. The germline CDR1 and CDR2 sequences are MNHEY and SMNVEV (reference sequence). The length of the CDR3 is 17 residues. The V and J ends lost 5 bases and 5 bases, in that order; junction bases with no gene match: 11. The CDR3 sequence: CASSNLTSGSLGDTQYF. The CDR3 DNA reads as TGTGCCAGCAGTAACCTGACTAGCGGGAGTCTGGGAGATACGCAGTATTTT.

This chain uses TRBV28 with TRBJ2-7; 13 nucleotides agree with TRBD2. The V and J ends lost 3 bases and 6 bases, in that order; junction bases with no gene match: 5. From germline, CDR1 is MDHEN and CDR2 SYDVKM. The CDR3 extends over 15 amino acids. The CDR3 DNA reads TGTGCCAGCAGTTTTGGGACTAGCGGGACGGGCGAGCAGTACTTC. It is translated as CASSFGTSGTGEQYF.

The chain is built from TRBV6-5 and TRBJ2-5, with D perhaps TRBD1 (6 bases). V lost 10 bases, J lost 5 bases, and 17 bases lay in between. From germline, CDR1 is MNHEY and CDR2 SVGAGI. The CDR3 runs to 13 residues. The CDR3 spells CATDPPGVETQYF. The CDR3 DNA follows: TGTGCCACGGACCCACCAGGGGTGGAGACCCAGTACTTC.

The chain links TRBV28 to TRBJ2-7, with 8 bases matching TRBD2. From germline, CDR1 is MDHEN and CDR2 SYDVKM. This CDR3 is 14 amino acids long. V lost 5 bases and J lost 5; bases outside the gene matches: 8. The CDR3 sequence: CASSPPGGGHEQYF. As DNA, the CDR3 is TGTGCCAGCAGTCCTCCGGGGGGGGGTCACGAGCAGTACTTC.

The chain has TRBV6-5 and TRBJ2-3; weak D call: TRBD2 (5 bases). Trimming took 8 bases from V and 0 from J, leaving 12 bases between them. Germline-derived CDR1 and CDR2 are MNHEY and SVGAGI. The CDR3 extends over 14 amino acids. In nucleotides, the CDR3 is TGTGCCAGCGGGAGTAGCCCGAGCACAGATACGCAGTATTTT. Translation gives CASGSSPSTDTQYF.

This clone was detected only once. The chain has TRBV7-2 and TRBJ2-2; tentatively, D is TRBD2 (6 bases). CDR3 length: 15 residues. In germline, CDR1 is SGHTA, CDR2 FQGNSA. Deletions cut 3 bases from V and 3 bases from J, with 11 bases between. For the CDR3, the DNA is TGTGCCAGCAGCTTCGGGACTGGATACACCGGGGAGCTGTTTTTT. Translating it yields CASSFGTGYTGELFF.

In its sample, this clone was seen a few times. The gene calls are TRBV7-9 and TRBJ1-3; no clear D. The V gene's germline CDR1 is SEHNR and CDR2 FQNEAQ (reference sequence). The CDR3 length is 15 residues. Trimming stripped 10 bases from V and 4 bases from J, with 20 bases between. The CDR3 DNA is TGTGCCACACCTTTTGAGGGAACGAGAGGAAACACCATATATTTT. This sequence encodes CATPFEGTRGNTIYF. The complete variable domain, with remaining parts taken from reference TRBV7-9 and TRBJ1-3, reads DTGVSQNPRHKITKRGQNVTFRCDPISEHNRLYWYRQTLGQGPEFLTYFQNEAQLEKSRLLSDRFSAERPKGSFSTLEIQRTEQGDSAMYLCATPFEGTRGNTIYFGEGSWLTVV.

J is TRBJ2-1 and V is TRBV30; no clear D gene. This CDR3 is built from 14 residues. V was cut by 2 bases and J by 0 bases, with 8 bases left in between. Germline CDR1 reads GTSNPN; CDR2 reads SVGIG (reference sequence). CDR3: CAWSRLSSYNEQFF. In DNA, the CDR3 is TGTGCCTGGAGTAGACTGAGCTCCTACAATGAGCAGTTCTTC.

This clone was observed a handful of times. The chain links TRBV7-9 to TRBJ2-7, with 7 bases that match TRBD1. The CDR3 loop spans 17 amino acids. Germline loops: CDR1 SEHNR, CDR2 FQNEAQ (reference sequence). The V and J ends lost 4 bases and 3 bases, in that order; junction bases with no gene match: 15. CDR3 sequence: CASSSPPRDSGDYEQYF. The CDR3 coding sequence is TGTGCCAGCAGCTCCCCTCCACGGGACAGCGGAGACTACGAGCAGTACTTC.

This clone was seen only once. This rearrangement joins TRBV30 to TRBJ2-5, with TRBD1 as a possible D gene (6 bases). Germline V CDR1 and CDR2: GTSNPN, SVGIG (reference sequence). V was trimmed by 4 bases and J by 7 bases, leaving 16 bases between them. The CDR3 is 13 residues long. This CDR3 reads CAWNDLGGGTQYF. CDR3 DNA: TGTGCCTGGAACGATCTTGGGGGCGGGACCCAGTACTTC.

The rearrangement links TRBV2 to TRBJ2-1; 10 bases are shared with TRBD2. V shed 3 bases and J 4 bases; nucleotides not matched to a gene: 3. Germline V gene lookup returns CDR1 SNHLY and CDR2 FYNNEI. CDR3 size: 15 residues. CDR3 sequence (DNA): TGTGCCAGCAGTGAGGAAGCGGGAGGGTACAATGAGCAGTTCTTC. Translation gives CASSEEAGGYNEQFF.

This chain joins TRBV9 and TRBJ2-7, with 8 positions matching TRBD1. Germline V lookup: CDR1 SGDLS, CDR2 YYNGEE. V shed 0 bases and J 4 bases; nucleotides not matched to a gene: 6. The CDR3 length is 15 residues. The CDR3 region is CASSVGGTGHYEQYF. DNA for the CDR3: TGTGCCAGCAGCGTAGGTGGGACAGGTCATTACGAGCAGTACTTC.

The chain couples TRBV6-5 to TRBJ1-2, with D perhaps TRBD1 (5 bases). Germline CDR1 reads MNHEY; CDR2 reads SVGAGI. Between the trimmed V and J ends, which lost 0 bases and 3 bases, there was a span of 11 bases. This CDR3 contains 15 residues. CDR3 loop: CASSYSGRAYYGYTF. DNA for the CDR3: TGTGCCAGCAGTTACTCGGGCAGGGCTTACTATGGCTACACCTTC.

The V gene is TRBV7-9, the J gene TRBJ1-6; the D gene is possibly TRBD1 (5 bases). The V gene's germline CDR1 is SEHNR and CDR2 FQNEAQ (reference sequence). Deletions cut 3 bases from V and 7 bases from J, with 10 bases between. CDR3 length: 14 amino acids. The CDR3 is CASSFSGLNSPLHF. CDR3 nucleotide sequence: TGTGCCAGCAGCTTCTCAGGGTTGAATTCACCCCTCCACTTT.

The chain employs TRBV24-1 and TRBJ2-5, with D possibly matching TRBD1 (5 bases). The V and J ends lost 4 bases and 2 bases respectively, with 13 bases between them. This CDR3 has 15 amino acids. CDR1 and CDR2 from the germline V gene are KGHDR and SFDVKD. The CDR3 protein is CATSERDSVQETQYF. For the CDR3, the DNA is TGTGCCACCAGTGAGCGAGACAGTGTACAAGAGACCCAGTACTTC.

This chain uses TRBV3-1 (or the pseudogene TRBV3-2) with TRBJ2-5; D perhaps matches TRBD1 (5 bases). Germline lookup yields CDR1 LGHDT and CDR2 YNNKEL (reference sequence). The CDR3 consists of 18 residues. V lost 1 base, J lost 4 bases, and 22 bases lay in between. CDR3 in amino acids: CASSQVSGHLAPRETQYF. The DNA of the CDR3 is TGTGCCAGCAGCCAAGTTTCCGGACACCTCGCCCCCAGAGAGACCCAGTACTTC.

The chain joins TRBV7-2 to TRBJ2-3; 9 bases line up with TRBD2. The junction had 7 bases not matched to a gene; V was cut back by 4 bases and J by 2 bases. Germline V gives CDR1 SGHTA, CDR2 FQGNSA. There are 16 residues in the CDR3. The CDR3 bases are TGTGCCAGCAGCTATGTAGCGGGAGCGGCCACAGATACGCAGTATTTT. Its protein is CASSYVAGAATDTQYF.

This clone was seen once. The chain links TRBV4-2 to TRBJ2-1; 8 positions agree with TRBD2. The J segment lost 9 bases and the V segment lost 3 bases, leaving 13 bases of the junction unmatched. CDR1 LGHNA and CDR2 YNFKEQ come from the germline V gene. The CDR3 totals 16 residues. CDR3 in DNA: TGTGCCAGCAGCCACCGGGTCGCGGGAGGAAGCGTTGAGCAGTTCTTC. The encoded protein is CASSHRVAGGSVEQFF.

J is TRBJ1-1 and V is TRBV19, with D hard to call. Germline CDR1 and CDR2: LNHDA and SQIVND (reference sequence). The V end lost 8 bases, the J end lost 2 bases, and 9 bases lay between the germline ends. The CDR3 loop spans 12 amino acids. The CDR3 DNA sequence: TGTGCCAGTTACGACATAAACACTGAAGCTTTCTTT. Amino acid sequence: CASYDINTEAFF.

The CDR3 region is CASSLLGPNNEQFF. CDR3 in DNA: TGTGCCAGCAGCTTATTGGGGCCCAACAATGAGCAGTTCTTC. The gene calls are TRBV7-3 and TRBJ2-1; TRBD1 is a possible D gene (5 bases). Germline V CDR1 and CDR2: SGHTA, FQGTGA. CDR3 length: 14 residues. V was clipped by 2 bases and J by 5 bases, with 10 bases between them.

The CDR3 loop is CASSPRTGPNTEAFF. The DNA for the CDR3 is TGTGCCAGCAGCCCCCGGACAGGACCTAACACTGAAGCTTTCTTT. The chain is built from TRBV9 and TRBJ1-1; TRBD1 aligns across 7 bases. V lost 4 bases and J lost 2; bases outside the gene matches: 8. Germline V gene sequence: CDR1 SGDLS, CDR2 YYNGEE. There are 15 residues in the CDR3.